This T cell receptor beta chain was documented in a study of blood T cell repertoires in COVID-19 (dated by TCRdb to about 2020). Regarding the study in general: Samples covering the acute and convalescent phases of COVID-19 were provided by collaborators in the United States, Italy and Spain. Deeply sampled blood TCRbeta repertoires from subjects exposed to, actively infected with, or recovered from COVID-19 were included in the dataset. The prospective study material was composed of cDNA or gDNA derived from T cells, B-cell-depleted T cells, or PBMCs. The repertoires were released in a freely available public database intended as a resource for research on the immune response to SARS-CoV-2. The samples were drawn from two sources: the first 160 participants of the ongoing ImmuneRACE study, and over 950 subjects contributed by 6 global collaborators. A de-identified subject ID, COVID-19 status, age in years and sex were almost always included in the sample metadata. HLA class I and class II types, where available, came from metadata supplied by the sample provider rather than from assay-based typing.

Broad study findings and their caveats: Clinical and demographic metadata were provided uncurated, with the amount varying by source and participant.

Participants in the prospective study were aged about 18 to 90 years, lived in over 20 United States geographic areas, and enrolled through a virtual design. In the prospective study, participants were assigned to cohorts based on the clinical history participants reported in a screening survey and a study questionnaire. Exposed participants were defined as having been in contact with someone with a PCR-confirmed or clinician-diagnosed COVID-19 case within 2 weeks of study entry. Mobile phlebotomists in the prospective study collected whole blood, serum and a nasopharyngeal or oropharyngeal swab from every participant. Additional blood draws and questionnaires over an approximately 2-month period could optionally be provided by prospective study participants. Blood samples from the prospective study were shipped frozen or at room temperature prior to DNA extraction. From the germline V gene, CDR1 is SGHNT and CDR2 is YENEEA. Counted from cysteine to phenylalanine, this CDR3 has 16 amino acids. Only the CDR3 portion is preserved as DNA: 48 bases, with reading frame beginning at the first base. V is trimmed back by 5 bases and J by 4 bases, and the junction contains 8 bases that no gene match accounts for.

As for this clone: The specificity of this receptor is unknown. Per-base qualities were not stored, and no clone one base away is much larger.

The immunoSEQ Assay, a bias-controlled multiplex PCR, was used to amplify TCRbeta CDR3 regions from genomic DNA. The published analysis was carried out like this. The number of nucleated cells in each sample was estimated from the amplification of reference gene primers within the assay. To quantify the absolute abundance of each unique TCRbeta CDR3 rearrangement, sequence reads were collapsed and filtered. For each sample, productive Simpson clonality was calculated by taking the square root of Simpson's diversity index across productive rearrangements. TCRdb mirrors the immuneACCESS table, restricted to in-frame sequences. Some clones are absent from its copies; in checked studies, under half trace to an unresolved V gene, and the reason for the others is unknown. V and J calls and clone size are copied from that table; D and trimming were computed from the DNA. The sample data list some 180,000 clones, and 70% to 80% of these were observed just once. 14% of the sample goes to the ten largest clones.

This receptor chain uses TRBV11-3 and TRBJ2-2; 9 junctional bases match TRBD2. This TCR was sampled from a man aged 60-69 years who had been exposed to COVID-19. Specimen: PBMCs or T cells enriched from blood (not recorded which). The CDR3 region has the sequence CASSQGLAGRTGELFF. The DNA sequence is TGTGCCAGCAGCCAGGGGCTAGCGGGACGCACCGGGGAGCTGTTTTTT. Reference TRBV11-3 and TRBJ2-2 proteins supply the regions before and after the CDR3; the full variable domain is: EAGVVQSPRYKIIEKKQPVAFWCNPISGHNTLYWYLQNLGQGPELLIRYENEEAVDDSQLPKDRFSAERLKGVDSTLKIQPAELGDSAVYLCASSQGLAGRTGELFFGEGSRLTVL.